This is a list of T cell receptor beta chains from one sample in a study of T-cell memory formation after mild COVID-19. One entry per CDR3 protein, called by TCRdb with MiXCR from the 5' RACE reads. The sample shows under 35,000 distinct CDR3 sequences, 21% of them seen only once. The source material was PBMCs or a T cell subset sorted from them (not recorded which). These TCRs come from an adult who had mild COVID-19 (a few samples of this study predate the infection). Cell type and time point are not known. CDR3s leave out the opening cysteine and the closing phenylalanine or tryptophan. Each record gives: CDR3 length, V gene, J gene, CDR3 protein.

>10|TRBV5-1|TRBJ1-2
ASSLGTYGYT
>10|TRBV6-5|TRBJ1-2
ASSARGYGYT
>11|TRBV24-1|TRBJ1-1
ATTPTGGTEAF
>14|TRBV7-2|TRBJ2-3
ASSLQSGTSTDTQY
>10|TRBV6-2/TRBV6-3|TRBJ2-7
ASTEKSYEQY
>14|TRBV12-3/TRBV12-4|TRBJ2-5
ASSPRMDTRGETQY
>13|TRBV9|TRBJ1-1
ASSVDVTGVKEAF
>13|TRBV5-1|TRBJ2-1
ASKGGEGIYNEQF
>13|TRBV7-3|TRBJ2-3
ASSLRTSREDTQY
>13|TRBV24-1|TRBJ2-3
ATSDFISSTDTQY
>13|TRBV5-4|TRBJ2-6
ASSLYGAGANVLT
>15|TRBV5-1|TRBJ2-1
ASSHTGLAGVYNEQF
>13|TRBV15|TRBJ2-1
ATSRDSVQINEQF
>11|TRBV7-3|TRBJ2-7
ASSSGLDAEQY
>14|TRBV24-1|TRBJ1-2
ATSDRSQGTPYGYT
>12|TRBV18|TRBJ2-3
ASSPMRDRDTQY
>13|TRBV3-1|TRBJ1-1
ASSQGSTMNTEAF